The present T cell receptor beta chain was sequenced within a study of blood T cells in healthy people across ages. Study in general: Template switching retrieved approximately one barcoded beta molecule for each two T cells.

The CDR3 length is 12 residues. The V and J ends lost 5 bases and 4 bases respectively, with 7 bases between them. The germline CDR1 and CDR2 sequences are MNHEY and SVGAGI. As to this clonotype: What it recognizes is unknown.

The study's findings and limits: Correlation between TCR beta diversity and naive T cell percentage was strong.

The use of a sample-barcoded 5' primer and a J-beta primer mix characterized a second PCR of about 7 to 12 cycles. Every sample produced at least 2.5 million CDR3-containing paired-end reads. Each CDR3 protein gets one entry after TCRdb re-called the 5' RACE reads with MiXCR. The top ten clones hold about a fifth of a sample with 500,000 to 600,000 distinct CDR3 sequences, 27% of them seen once. The sequencing sample was made of blood. The TCR sequence derives from an older woman in good health. The chain carries TRBV6-5 and TRBJ2-3, with D unresolved. The CDR3 sequence is CASSTYSDTQYF. CDR3 DNA sequence: TGTGCCAGCAGTACTTACTCAGATACGCAGTATTTT.